The clone carrying this TCR beta chain was detected a few times. As yet, its antigen is unknown. This CDR3 is 14 amino acids long. The germline V gene encodes CDR1 SGHKS and CDR2 YYEKEE (reference sequence). Trimming removed 4 bases from V and 7 bases from J; junction bases left unmatched: 8. This entry is derived from a study of tumor and adjacent non-tumor tissue in lung cancer. Overall study findings and caveats: Tumor tissue had significantly higher TCR diversity than normal lung.

Three rounds of nested PCR, following a modified ARM-PCR protocol, produced the TCRbeta library. MiXCR, run by TCRdb on the multiplex PCR reads, gives a single entry per CDR3 protein. The sample has under 250,000 distinct CDR3 sequences; 70% to 75% are singletons. RNA was extracted from bulk tissue without any cell sorting. The chain has TRBV5-5 and TRBJ2-1, with 7 bases that match TRBD2. Material: lung tumor tissue. The TCR originated in a man in his sixties with non-small cell lung cancer. The CDR3 sequence is CASSESGTKNEQFF. CDR3 DNA: TGTGCCAGCAGCGAAAGCGGGACGAAGAATGAGCAGTTCTTC.